The clone carrying this T cell receptor (beta chain) was recorded at least ten times. The antigen is undetermined. Samples came from axillary lymph nodes draining the breast cancer. The sample belongs to a study of breast tumors, draining lymph nodes, adjacent tissues. Study-wide results and limits: Compared with lymph nodes, tumors were less diverse; compared with nontumor tissue, more. That most tumor T cells come from lymph nodes remained unproven. Tumor and nontumor repertoires were significantly more similar in luminal-like than in basal-like breast cancer. Data fit most tumor T cells coming from lymph node, expanding in tumor.

MiXCR, applied by TCRdb to the multiplex PCR reads, yields one record per CDR3 protein. The sample has nearly 200,000 distinct CDR3 sequences; around 33% are singletons. The source material was axillary lymph node tissue. This receptor was obtained from a female donor with breast cancer. Some clones in this sample may be carry-over from other donors' samples.

The CDR3 DNA reads as TGTGCCAGCTCACCACCGGACAGGGAGACCCAGTACTTC. Amino acid sequence: CASSPPDRETQYF. V usage is TRBV18 and J usage is TRBJ2-5, with 7 bases matching TRBD1. The CDR3 runs to 13 residues. CDR1 is KGHSH, CDR2 LQKENI, per germline. Unmatched junction bases numbered 0, after V lost 0 bases and J lost 5 bases.